This TCR beta chain was sequenced during a study of T-cell reconstitution after alpha-beta-depleted transplantation in children (dated by TCRdb to about 2016). The study in broad terms: Using TCR repertoire profiling, the study followed T-cell immune reconstitution in a quantitative way in children after TCRalphabeta/CD19-depleted allogeneic hematopoietic cell transplantation. Paper-wide results and their limitations: The frequencies of hyperexpanded clones fell over the following months, and after one year, T-cell counts and TCRbeta diversity were mostly attributed to newly produced T cells. The apparently early recovery of alphabetaT-cell counts about two months after transplant reportedly depended on only several hundred rapidly expanded clones that came from non-depleted graft cells. In some patients, high TCRbeta diversity at day 60 was attributed to recipient T cells and intrathymic progenitors that had survived conditioning.

As to this clonotype: No antigen is known for it. Base qualities are not at hand, and no much larger clone is one base apart.

The intended sense of this specimen's treatment or condition label: allogeneic hematopoietic cell transplantation with graft depleted of TCRalphabeta T cells and CD19 B cells. The transplant recipients were children given TCRalphabeta/CD19-depleted allogeneic hematopoietic cell grafts. The CDR3 starts with the cysteine, ends with the phenylalanine, and has 13 residues. Just the 39-base CDR3 DNA is kept, in frame starting at base 1. As encoded in the germline V gene, CDR1 is ENHRY while CDR2 is SYGVKD. Relative to germline, V is missing 11 bases and J is missing 4 bases, with 4 bases of the junction outside any gene match. Library preparation used PCR. The listed sequencing device is Illumina HiSeq 2500. To normalize quantification of the TCRbeta repertoire, the TCR libraries were built with molecular barcoding that relied on unique molecular identifiers. TCRdb reran the public reads through fastp at Q25 and MiXCR, keeping productive beta chains. When rows share a CDR3 protein, they turn into one entry using the most common DNA and genes. The sample table contains 900,000 or so distinct CDR3 sequences; only one count was recorded for about 16% of them. The top ten clones comprise under 6% of the sample.

Source: PBMCs, mostly from graft donor cells, taken 360 days after TCRalphabeta/CD19-depleted stem cell transplant. The TCR sequence derives from a male patient younger than 18 who had a stem cell transplant for acute lymphoblastic leukemia, so the T cells may come from the graft donor. The sequence links TRBV10-3 to TRBJ2-3, with 12 bases matching TRBD2. The CDR3 corresponds to CALRTSGADTQYF. The DNA sequence is given as TGTGCCCTACGGACTAGCGGGGCAGATACGCAGTATTTT.